This is a list of T cell receptor beta chains from one sample in a study of CD8+CD57+ T cells in acquired aplastic anemia. Each CDR3 protein is one row after TCRdb ran MiXCR on the reads. The table has 200,000 to 250,000 distinct CDR3 sequences, about 62% seen once. Specimen: sorted CD4+, CD8+, or CD8+CD57+ T cells (not recorded which) from PBMCs. All receptors derive from a human donor with aplastic anemia. The CDR3 runs from the conserved cysteine through the conserved F or W. D genes are given only for firm matches. Size is stated for part of the rows, as once, few or many counts, or as a class when the clone is expanded.

size,D,J,V,CDR3,DNA
.,.,TRBJ2-6,TRBV19,CASSIISGSGANVLTF,TGTGCCAGTAGTATTATCTCAGGGTCTGGGGCCAACGTCCTGACTTTC
.,TRBD2,TRBJ2-1,TRBV24-1,CATSVPSGNSYNEQFF,TGTGCCACCAGTGTTCCTAGCGGGAACTCCTACAATGAGCAGTTCTTC
.,.,TRBJ2-1,TRBV7-9,CASSRSGSNEQFF,TGTGCCAGCAGCCGATCCGGATCCAATGAGCAGTTCTTC
.,.,TRBJ2-7,TRBV2,CAGKNYEQYF,TGTGCCGGCAAGAACTACGAGCAGTACTTC
.,.,TRBJ2-1,TRBV24-1,CATSEPTDGDNEQFF,TGTGCCACCAGTGAACCGACGGACGGAGACAATGAGCAGTTCTTC
.,TRBD1,TRBJ1-1,TRBV20-1,CSAYRGLGTEAFF,TGCAGTGCCTACAGGGGGCTGGGGACTGAAGCTTTCTTT
many,TRBD2,TRBJ2-7,TRBV27,CASSSGLAGGPSEQYF,TGTGCCAGCAGTTCCGGACTAGCGGGGGGGCCGAGTGAGCAGTACTTC
.,.,TRBJ1-1,TRBV19,CASSTPTLLSGARNTEAFF,TGTGCCAGTAGTACCCCCACCCTTCTGAGTGGGGCTCGGAACACTGAAGCTTTCTTT
.,.,TRBJ2-7,TRBV7-8,CASSFDPGSHEQYF,TGTGCCAGCAGCTTCGACCCGGGAAGCCACGAGCAGTACTTC
many,.,TRBJ2-2,TRBV6-5,CASSRQSTGELFF,TGTGCCAGCAGTCGACAGTCCACCGGGGAGCTGTTTTTT
.,.,TRBJ1-4,TRBV25-1,CASSGGFEKLFF,TGTGCCAGCAGTGGAGGGTTTGAAAAACTGTTTTTT
.,TRBD1,TRBJ2-7,TRBV29-1,CSVQGARYEQYF,TGCAGCGTTCAGGGGGCCCGCTACGAGCAGTACTTC
.,TRBD2,TRBJ2-1,TRBV7-9,CASSRAGSLSYNEQFF,TGTGCCAGCAGCAGAGCGGGGTCCCTCTCCTACAATGAGCAGTTCTTC
.,TRBD2,TRBJ2-3,TRBV7-2,CASSLGTSRGDTQYF,TGTGCCAGCAGCTTGGGGACTAGCAGAGGAGATACGCAGTATTTT
once,TRBD1,TRBJ2-5,TRBV5-6,CASSPPRQGGQETQYF,TGTGCCAGCAGTCCCCCCCGACAGGGTGGCCAAGAGACCCAGTACTTC
.,.,TRBJ2-7,TRBV20-1,CSARVGGPRGYEQYF,TGCAGTGCTAGAGTCGGGGGGCCCCGGGGCTACGAGCAGTACTTC